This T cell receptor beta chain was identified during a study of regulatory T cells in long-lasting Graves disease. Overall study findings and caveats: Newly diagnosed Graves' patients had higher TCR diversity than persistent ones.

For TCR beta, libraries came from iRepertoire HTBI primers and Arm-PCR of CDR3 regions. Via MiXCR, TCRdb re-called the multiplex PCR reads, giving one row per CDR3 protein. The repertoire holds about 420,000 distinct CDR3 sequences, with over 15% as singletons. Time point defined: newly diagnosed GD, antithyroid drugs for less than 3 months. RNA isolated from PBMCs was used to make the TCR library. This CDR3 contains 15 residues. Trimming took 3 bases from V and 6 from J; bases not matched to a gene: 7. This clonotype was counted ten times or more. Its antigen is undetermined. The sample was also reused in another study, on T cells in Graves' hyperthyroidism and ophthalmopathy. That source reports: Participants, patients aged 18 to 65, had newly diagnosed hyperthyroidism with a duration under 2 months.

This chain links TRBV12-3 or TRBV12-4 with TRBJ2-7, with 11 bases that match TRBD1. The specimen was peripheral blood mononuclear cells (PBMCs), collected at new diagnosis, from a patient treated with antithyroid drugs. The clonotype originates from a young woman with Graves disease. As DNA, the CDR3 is TGTGCCAGCAGTTTTTCGGACAGGGGGCAAGTCGAGCAGTACTTC. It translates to CASSFSDRGQVEQYF.